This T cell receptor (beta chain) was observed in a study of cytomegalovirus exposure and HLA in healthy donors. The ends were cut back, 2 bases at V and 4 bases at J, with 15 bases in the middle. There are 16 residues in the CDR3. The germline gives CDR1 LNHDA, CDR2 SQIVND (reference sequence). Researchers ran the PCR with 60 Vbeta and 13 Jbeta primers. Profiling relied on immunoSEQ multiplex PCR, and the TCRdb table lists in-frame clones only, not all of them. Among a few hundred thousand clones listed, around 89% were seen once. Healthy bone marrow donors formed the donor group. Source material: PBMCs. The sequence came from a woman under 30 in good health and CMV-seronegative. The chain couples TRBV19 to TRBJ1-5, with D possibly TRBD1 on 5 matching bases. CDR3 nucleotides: TGTGCCAGTAGTATATTTCTCGGGGGGGGGAATCAGCCCCAGCATTTT. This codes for CASSIFLGGGNQPQHF. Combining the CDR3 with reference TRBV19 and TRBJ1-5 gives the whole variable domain DGGITQSPKYLFRKEGQNVTLSCEQNLNHDAMYWYRQDPGQGLRLIYYSQIVNDFQKGDIAEGYSVSREKKESFPLTVTSAQKNPTAFYLCASSIFLGGGNQPQHFGDGTRLSIL.